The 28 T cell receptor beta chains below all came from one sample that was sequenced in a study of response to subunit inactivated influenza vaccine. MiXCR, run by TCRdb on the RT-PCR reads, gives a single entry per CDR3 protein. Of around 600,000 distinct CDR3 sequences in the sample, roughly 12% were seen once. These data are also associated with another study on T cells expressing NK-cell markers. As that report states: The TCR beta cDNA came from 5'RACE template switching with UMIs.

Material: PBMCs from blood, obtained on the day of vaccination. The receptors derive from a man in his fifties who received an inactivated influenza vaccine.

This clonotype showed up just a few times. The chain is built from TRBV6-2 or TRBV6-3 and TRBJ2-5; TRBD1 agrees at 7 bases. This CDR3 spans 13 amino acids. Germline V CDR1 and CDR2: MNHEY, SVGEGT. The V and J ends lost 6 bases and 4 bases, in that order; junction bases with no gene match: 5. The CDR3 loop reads CASRRGQRETQYF. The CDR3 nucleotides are TGTGCCAGCAGGAGGGGACAGCGAGAGACCCAGTACTTC.

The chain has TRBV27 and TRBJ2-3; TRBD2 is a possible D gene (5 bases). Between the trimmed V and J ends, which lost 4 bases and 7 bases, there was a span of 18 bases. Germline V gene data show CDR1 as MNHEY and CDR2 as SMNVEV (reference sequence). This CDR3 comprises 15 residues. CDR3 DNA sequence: TGTGCCAGCAGTTCTCGGAGGACGCCTCGGAATACGCAGTATTTT. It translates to CASSSRRTPRNTQYF.

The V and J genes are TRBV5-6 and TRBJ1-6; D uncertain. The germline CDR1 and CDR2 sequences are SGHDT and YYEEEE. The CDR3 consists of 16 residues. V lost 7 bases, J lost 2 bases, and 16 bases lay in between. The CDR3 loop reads CASGQTATPYNSPLHF. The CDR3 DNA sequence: TGTGCCAGCGGGCAAACAGCGACGCCCTATAATTCACCCCTCCACTTT.

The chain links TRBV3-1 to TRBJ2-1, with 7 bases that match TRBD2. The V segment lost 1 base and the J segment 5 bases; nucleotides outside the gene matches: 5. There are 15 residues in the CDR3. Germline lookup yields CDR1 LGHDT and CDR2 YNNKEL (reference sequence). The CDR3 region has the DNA TGTGCCAGCAGCCAAGCCCTAGCGGCTCACAATGAGCAGTTCTTC. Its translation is CASSQALAAHNEQFF.

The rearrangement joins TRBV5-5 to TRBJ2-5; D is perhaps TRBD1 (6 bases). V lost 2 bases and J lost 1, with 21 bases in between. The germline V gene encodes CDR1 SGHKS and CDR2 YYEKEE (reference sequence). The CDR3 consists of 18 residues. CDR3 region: CASSLAPTGLPTQETQYF. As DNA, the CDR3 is TGTGCCAGCAGCTTAGCCCCGACAGGACTCCCTACCCAAGAGACCCAGTACTTC.

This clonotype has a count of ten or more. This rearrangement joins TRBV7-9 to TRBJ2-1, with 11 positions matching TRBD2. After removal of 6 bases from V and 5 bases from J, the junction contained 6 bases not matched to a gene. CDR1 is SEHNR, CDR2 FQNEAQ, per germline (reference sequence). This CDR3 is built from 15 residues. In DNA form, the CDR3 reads TGTGCCAGCAGTCCGACTAGCGGGATTCACAATGAGCAGTTCTTC. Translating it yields CASSPTSGIHNEQFF.

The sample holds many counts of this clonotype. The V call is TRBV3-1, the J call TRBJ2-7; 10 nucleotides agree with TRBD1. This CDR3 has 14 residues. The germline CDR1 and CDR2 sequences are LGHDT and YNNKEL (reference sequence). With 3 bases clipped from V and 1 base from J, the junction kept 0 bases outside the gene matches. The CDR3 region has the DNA TGTGCCAGCAGCCAGGACAGGGGGTCCTACGAGCAGTACTTC. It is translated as CASSQDRGSYEQYF.

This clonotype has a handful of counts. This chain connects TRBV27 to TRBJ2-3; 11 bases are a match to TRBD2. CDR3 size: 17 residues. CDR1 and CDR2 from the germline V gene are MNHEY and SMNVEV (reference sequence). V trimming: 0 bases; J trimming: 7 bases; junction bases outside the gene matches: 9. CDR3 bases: TGTGCCAGCAGTTTATCCCTACTAGCGGGGGAAGCTAATACGCAGTATTTT. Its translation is CASSLSLLAGEANTQYF.

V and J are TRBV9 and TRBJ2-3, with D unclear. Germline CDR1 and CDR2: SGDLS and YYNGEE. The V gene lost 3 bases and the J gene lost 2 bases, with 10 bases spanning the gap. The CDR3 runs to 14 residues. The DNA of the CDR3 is TGTGCCAGCAGCGCGTGGGGTTTCACAGATACGCAGTATTTT. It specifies CASSAWGFTDTQYF.

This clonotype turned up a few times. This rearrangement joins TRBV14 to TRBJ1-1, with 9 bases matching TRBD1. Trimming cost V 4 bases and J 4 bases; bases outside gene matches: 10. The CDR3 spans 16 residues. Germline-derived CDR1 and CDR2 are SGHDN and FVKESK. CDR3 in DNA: TGTGCCAGCAGCCTGACAGGGGGAGTTCGTGGCACTGAAGCTTTCTTT. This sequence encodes CASSLTGGVRGTEAFF.

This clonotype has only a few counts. The CDR3 DNA reads as TGCGCCAGCAGTATGACATGGAACACTGAAGCTTTCTTT. This codes for CASSMTWNTEAFF. The chain is built from TRBV10-1 and TRBJ1-1; D uncertain. Germline V CDR1 and CDR2: WNHNN, SYGVQD (reference sequence). The CDR3 runs 13 residues. Trimming removed 5 bases at V and 1 base at J, with 8 bases between.

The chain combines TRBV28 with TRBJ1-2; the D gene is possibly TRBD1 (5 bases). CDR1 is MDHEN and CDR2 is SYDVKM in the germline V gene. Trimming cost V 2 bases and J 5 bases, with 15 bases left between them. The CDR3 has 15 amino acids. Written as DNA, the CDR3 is TGTGCCAGCAGTTTACCATCGGGACGGCTGTATGGCTACACCTTC. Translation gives CASSLPSGRLYGYTF.

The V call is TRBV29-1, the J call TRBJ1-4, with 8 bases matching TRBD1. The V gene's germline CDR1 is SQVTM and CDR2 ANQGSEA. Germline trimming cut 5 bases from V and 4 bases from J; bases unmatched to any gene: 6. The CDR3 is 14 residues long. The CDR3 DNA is TGCAGCGTTTTTGGACAGGGCGATAATGAAAAACTGTTTTTT. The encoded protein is CSVFGQGDNEKLFF.

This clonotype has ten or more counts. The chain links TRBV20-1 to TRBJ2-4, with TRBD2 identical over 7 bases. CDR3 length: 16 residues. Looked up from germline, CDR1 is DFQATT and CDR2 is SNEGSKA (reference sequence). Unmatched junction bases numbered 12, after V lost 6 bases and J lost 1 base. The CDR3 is CSALRAGEFAKNIQYF. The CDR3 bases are TGCAGTGCCTTGAGGGCGGGAGAGTTTGCCAAAAACATTCAGTACTTC.

CDR3 DNA sequence: TGTGCCAGCAGGGGATTTTCCTACAATGAGCAGTTCTTC. Translating gives CASRGFSYNEQFF. The rearrangement uses TRBV27 and TRBJ2-1, with D hard to call. V lost 6 bases, J lost 1 base, and 7 bases lay in between. Per the germline V gene, CDR1 is MNHEY and CDR2 is SMNVEV (reference sequence). The CDR3 is 13 amino acids.

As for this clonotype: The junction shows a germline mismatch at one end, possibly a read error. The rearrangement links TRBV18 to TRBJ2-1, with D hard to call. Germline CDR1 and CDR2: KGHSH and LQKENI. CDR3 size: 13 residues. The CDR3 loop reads CASSPPQGRSLSF. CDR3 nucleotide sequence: TGTGCCAGCTCACCACCGCAAGGGCGGAGCCTCTCCTTC.

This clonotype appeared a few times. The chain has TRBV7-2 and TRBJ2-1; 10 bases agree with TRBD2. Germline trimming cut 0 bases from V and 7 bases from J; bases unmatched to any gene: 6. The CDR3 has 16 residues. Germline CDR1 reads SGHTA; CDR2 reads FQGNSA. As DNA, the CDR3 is TGTGCCAGCAGCTTAGCCCAAGCGGGAGGGCCAAATGAGCAGTTCTTC. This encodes CASSLAQAGGPNEQFF.

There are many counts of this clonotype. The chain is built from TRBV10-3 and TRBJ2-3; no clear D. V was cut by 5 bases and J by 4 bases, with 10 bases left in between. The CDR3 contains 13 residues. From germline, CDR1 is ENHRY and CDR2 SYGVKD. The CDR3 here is CAISNSGADTQYF. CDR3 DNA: TGTGCCATCAGTAACTCTGGCGCAGATACGCAGTATTTT.

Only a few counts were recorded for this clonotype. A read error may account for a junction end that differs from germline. CDR3 sequence reads: CASSSTGGGNHPQHF. The CDR3 nucleotides are TGTGCCAGCAGTTCGACAGGGGGAGGAAATCACCCCCAGCATTTT. V gene TRBV6-2 or TRBV6-3 combines with J gene TRBJ1-5; 9 bases are a match to TRBD1. This CDR3 is built from 15 residues. Germline CDR1 reads MNHEY; CDR2 reads SVGEGT.

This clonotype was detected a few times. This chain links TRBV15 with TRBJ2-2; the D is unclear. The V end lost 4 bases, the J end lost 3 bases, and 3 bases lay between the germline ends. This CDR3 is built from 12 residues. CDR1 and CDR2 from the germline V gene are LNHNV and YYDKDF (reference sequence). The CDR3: CATSIYTGELFF. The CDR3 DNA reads TGTGCCACCAGCATATACACCGGGGAGCTGTTTTTT.

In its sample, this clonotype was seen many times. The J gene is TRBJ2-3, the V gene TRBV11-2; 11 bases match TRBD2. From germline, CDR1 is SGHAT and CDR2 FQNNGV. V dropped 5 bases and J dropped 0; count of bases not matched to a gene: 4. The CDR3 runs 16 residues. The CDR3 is CASSVSGRVSTDTQYF. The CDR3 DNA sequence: TGTGCCAGCAGCGTTAGCGGGAGGGTGAGCACAGATACGCAGTATTTT.

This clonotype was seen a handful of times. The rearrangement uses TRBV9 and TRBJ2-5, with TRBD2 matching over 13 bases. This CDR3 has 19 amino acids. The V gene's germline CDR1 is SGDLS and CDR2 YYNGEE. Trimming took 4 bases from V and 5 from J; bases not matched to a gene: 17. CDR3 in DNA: TGTGCCAGCAGCCCGCGGACTAGCGGGAGTTTTATAGTCGAGGAGACCCAGTACTTC. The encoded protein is CASSPRTSGSFIVEETQYF.

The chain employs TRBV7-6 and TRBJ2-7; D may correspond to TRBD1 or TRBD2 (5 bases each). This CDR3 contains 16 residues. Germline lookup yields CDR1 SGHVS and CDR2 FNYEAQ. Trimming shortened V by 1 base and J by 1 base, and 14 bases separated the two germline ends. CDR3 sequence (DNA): TGTGCCAGCAGCTTAGGAGGGGCTGCCGGGTCCTACGAGCAGTACTTC. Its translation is CASSLGGAAGSYEQYF.

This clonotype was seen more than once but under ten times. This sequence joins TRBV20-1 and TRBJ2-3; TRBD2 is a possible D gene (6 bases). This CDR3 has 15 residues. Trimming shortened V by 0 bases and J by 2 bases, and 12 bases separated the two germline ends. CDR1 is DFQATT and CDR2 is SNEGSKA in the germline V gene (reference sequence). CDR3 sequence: CSAREGSGYTDTQYF. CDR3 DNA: TGCAGTGCTAGAGAGGGGAGCGGGTACACAGATACGCAGTATTTT.

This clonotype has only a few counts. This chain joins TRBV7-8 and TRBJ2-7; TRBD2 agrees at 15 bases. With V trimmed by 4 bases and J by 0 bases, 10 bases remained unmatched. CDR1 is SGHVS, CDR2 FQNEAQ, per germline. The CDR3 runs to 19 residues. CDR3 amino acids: CASSSRVRTSGGASYEQYF. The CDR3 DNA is TGTGCCAGCAGCTCCCGCGTCCGGACTAGCGGGGGGGCCTCCTACGAGCAGTACTTC.

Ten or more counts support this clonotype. CDR3 bases: TGTGCCAGCAGTGCCGGGACTACGAACAATGAGCAGTTCTTC. Translation: CASSAGTTNNEQFF. V gene TRBV12-3 or TRBV12-4 combines with J gene TRBJ2-1, with 7 bases identical to TRBD2. The junction had 6 bases not matched to a gene; V was cut back by 5 bases and J by 5 bases. The CDR3 totals 14 residues.

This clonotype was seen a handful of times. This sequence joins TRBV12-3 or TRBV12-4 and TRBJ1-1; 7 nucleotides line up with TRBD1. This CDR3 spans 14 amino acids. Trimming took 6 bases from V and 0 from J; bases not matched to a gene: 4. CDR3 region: CASRQQGMNTEAFF. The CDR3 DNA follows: TGTGCCAGCAGACAACAGGGGATGAACACTGAAGCTTTCTTT.

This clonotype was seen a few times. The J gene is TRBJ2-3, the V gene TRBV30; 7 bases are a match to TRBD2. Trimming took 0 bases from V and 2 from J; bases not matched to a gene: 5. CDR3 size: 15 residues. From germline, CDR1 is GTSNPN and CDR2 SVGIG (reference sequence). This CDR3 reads CAWSVQAGYTDTQYF. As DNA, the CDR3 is TGTGCCTGGAGTGTACAAGCGGGGTACACAGATACGCAGTATTTT.